What follows is one T cell receptor (beta chain) and its context. The sample holds a few counts of this clonotype. The specificity of this receptor is unknown. Base qualities are missing; no much larger clone stands one base away. Between the V and J ends, shortened by 4 bases and 6 bases respectively, the junction contains 10 bases. CDR1 and CDR2, per the germline V gene, are LGHNA and YNFKEQ. Spanning cysteine to phenylalanine, the CDR3 consists of 13 amino acids. The entry retains the CDR3 DNA only, 39 bases that are in frame from base 1. The data belong to a study of blood T cells in healthy people across ages (dated by TCRdb to the mid-2010s). Study-wide context: In model experiments, template switching captured about one uniquely barcoded TCR beta cDNA molecule for every two T cells. To track age-related changes in TCR beta repertoire diversity, the study relied on deep sequencing normalized with unique cDNA molecular identifiers. The donors were split into four age groups: young (average about 15 years), middle-aged (roughly 39), aged (approximately 59) and long-lived (over 75). Donors of different ages were randomly distributed across sequencing lanes to avoid experimental bias. The study analyzed two additional independent replicas of 1 million unique cDNA reads from the same blood draw for two donors, one aged 18 to 30 and one aged 80 or older. What the study reported, not specific to this receptor: Compared with the aged group, the long-lived group had more naive CD4+ T cells, fewer expanded clones and increased TCR diversity, suggesting age selection. Observed TCR beta diversity per million T cells fell roughly linearly with age, and a significant reduction was already apparent by age around 44. There was a strong correlation between observed TCR beta diversity and the percentage of naive T cells measured by flow cytometry. Conclusive comparison of naive and antigen-experienced compartments was prevented by the profiling of bulk unsorted PBMCs. Because the CMV infection status of the donors was unknown, age-related changes in expanded clonotypes may potentially have been confounded. Estimates of total diversity based on one million sequenced T cells were considered lower bounds and underestimates.

The method behind the library was 5' RACE. This sample was sequenced with an Illumina HiSeq 2500. The second PCR ran for about 7 to 11 cycles and used a J-beta primer mix along with a sample-barcoded 5' primer. A template-switch 5' adaptor carrying 12 random nucleotides introduced a unique molecular identifier onto each TCR beta cDNA molecule. Each sample yielded at least 3 million CDR3-containing paired-end reads. First-strand cDNA synthesis was performed from all RNA using the Mint cDNA synthesis kit, with priming by a TRBC-specific oligonucleotide. Following uracil-DNA glycosylase treatment, a first 18-cycle PCR with universal primers M1SS and BC2_uni_R was performed on all cDNA. As for the original processing: Each sample was normalized by randomly selecting 1 million high-quality reads, each carrying a distinct molecular identifier. Reads sharing molecular identifiers were discarded rather than binned into consensus sequences. MiTCR, with a Q25 quality threshold and the strictest error-elimination algorithm, was used for CDR3 identification, clonotype clustering and error correction. A nonparametric unseen species model with Euler transformation was used to estimate lower-bound total TCR beta diversity. Using fastp at Q25 and MiXCR, TCRdb reprocessed the public reads and kept productive beta chains. Rows with a matching CDR3 protein are joined into one entry that keeps the most common DNA and genes. V and J calls and clone size were set by TCRdb, not the authors. In this sample the table shows about 640,000 distinct CDR3 sequences, around 38% of which occur a single time. In total, the top ten clones hold around 30% of the sample.

Systemically healthy Caucasian individuals from Russia, some 40 in total and aged roughly 6 to 100 years, were included as donors. Ten milliliters of peripheral blood were drawn from each donor into EDTA-treated Vacutainer tubes. Ficoll-Paque density-gradient centrifugation was used to isolate PBMCs, with at least 6 million per sample. Trizol reagent was used to extract total RNA from PBMCs, with at least 6 micrograms per sample. For every donor, an aliquot of PBMCs went through flow cytometry to measure the percentages of naive CD45RAhigh/CD27high T cells. Specimen: blood. The rearranged segments are TRBV4-2 and TRBJ2-4; the D region is possibly TRBD1 or TRBD2, each matching across 5 bases. This sequence originates from a man at least 80 years old in good health. The CDR3 protein: CASSRDAGNIQYF. At the DNA level, the sequence is TGTGCCAGCAGCCGGGACGCAGGAAACATTCAGTACTTC.